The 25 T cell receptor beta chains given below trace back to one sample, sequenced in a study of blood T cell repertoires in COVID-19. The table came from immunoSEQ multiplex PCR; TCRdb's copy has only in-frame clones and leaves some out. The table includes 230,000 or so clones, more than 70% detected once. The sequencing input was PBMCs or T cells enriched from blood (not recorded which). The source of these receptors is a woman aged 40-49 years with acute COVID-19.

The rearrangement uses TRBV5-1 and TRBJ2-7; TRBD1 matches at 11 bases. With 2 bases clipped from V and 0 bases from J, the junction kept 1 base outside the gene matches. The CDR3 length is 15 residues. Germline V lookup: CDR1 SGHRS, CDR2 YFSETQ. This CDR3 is CASSFGTGGSYEQYF. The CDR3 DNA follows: TGCGCCAGCAGCTTCGGGACAGGGGGCTCCTACGAGCAGTACTTC.

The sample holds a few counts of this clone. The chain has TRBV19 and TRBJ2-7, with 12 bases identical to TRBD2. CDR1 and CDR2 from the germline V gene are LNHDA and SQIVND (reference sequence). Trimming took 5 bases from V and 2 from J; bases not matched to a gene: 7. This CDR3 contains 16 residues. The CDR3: CASSSWTSGTAYEQYF. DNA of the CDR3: TGTGCCAGTAGTTCCTGGACTAGCGGGACTGCCTACGAGCAGTACTTC.

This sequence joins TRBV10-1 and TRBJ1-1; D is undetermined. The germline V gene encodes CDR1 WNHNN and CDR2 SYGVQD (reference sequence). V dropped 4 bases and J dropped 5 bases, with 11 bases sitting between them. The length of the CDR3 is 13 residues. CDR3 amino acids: CASSASGGTEAFF. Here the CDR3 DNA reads TGCGCCAGCAGTGCTTCGGGAGGGACTGAAGCTTTCTTT.

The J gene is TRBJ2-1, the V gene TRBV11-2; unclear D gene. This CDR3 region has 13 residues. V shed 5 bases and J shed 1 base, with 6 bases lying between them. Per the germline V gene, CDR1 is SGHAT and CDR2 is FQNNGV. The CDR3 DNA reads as TGTGCCAGCAGCCGGGTATCCTACAATGAGCAGTTCTTC. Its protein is CASSRVSYNEQFF.

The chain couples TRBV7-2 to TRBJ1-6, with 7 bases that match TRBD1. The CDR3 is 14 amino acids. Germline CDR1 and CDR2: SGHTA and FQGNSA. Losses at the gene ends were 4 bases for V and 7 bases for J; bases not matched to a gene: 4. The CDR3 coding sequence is TGTGCCAGCAGCTCGGGACAGTTGAATTCACCCCTCCACTTT. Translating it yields CASSSGQLNSPLHF.

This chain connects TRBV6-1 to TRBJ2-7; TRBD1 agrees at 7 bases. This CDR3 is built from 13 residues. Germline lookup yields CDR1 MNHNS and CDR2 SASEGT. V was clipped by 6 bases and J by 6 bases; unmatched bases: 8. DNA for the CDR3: TGTGCCAGCAGGGGACAGCTAAAAGGCGAGCAGTACTTC. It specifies CASRGQLKGEQYF.

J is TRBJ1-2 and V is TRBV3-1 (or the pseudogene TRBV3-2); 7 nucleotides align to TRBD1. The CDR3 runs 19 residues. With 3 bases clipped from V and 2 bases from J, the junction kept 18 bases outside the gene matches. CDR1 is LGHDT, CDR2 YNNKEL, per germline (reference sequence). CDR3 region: CASSHPPGRQGKKNYGYTF. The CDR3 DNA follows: TGTGCCAGCAGCCATCCCCCTGGGCGACAGGGAAAGAAAAACTATGGCTACACCTTC.

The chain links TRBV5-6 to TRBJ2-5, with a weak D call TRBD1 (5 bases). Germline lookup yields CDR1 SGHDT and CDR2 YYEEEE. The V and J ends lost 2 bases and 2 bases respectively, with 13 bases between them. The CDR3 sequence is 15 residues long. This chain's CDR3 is CASSFIRVTQETQYF. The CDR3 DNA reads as TGTGCCAGCAGCTTCATCAGGGTCACTCAAGAGACCCAGTACTTC.

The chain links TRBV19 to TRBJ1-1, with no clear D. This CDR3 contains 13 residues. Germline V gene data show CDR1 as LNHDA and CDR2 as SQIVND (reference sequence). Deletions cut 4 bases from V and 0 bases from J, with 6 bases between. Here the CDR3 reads CASSTEMNTEAFF. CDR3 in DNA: TGTGCCAGTAGTACTGAGATGAACACTGAAGCTTTCTTT.

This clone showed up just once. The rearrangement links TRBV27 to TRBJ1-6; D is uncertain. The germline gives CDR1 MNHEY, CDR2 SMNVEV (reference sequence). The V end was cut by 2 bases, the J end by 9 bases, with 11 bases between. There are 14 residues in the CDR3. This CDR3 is CASSLSLNGSPLHF. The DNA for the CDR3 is TGTGCCAGCAGTTTAAGCCTTAATGGTTCACCCCTCCACTTT.

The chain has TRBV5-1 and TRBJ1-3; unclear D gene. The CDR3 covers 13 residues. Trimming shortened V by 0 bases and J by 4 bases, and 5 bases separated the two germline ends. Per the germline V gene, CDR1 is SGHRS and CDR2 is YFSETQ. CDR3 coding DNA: TGCGCCAGCAGCTTGGACGAGGGAAACACCATATATTTT. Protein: CASSLDEGNTIYF.

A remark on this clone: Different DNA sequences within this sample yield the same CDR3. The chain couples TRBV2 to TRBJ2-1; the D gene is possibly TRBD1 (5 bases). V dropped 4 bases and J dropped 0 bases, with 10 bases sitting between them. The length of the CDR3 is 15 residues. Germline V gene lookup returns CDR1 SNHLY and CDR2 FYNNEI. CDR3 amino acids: CASSADRSSYNEQFF. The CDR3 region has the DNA TGTGCCAGCAGTGCTGACAGAAGCTCCTACAATGAGCAGTTCTTC.

CDR3: CASSIEEHRRSTDTQYF. CDR3 DNA sequence: TGTGCCAGCAGCATAGAGGAGCACCGCCGGAGCACAGATACGCAGTATTTT. The chain employs TRBV21-1 and TRBJ2-3; no DNA check was done on the table's D call, TRBD2. TRBV21-1 has pseudogene status. The CDR3 is made up of 17 amino acids.

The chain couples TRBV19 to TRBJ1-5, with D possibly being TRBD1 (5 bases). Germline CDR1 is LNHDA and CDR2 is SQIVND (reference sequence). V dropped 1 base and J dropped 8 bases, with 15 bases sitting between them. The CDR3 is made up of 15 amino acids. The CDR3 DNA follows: TGTGCCAGTAGTATAGTTGGTTCAGGGTGGGAGCCCCAGCATTTT. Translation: CASSIVGSGWEPQHF.

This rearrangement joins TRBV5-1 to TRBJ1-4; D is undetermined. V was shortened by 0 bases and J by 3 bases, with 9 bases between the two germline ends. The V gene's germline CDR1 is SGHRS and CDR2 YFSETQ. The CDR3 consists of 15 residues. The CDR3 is CASSLAGVSNEKLFF. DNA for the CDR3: TGCGCCAGCAGCTTGGCCGGAGTTTCTAATGAAAAACTGTTTTTT.

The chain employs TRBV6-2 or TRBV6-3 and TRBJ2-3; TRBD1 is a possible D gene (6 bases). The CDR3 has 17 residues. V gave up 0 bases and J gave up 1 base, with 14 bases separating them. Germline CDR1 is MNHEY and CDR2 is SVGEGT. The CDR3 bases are TGTGCCAGCAGTTACTCCGTCGGGACACGCCGCACAGATACGCAGTATTTT. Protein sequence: CASSYSVGTRRTDTQYF.

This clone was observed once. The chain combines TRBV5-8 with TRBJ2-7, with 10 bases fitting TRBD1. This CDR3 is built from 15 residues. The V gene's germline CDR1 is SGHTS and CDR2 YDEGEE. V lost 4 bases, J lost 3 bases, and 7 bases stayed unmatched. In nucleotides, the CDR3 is TGTGCCAGCAGCCGGGACAGGGGCCCTATCTACGAGCAGTACGTC. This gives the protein CASSRDRGPIYEQYV.

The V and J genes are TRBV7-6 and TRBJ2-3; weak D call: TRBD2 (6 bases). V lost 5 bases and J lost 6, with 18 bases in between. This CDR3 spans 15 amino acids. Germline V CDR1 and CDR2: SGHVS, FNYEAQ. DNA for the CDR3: TGTGCCAGCAGCCTTAGGTGGGACTCCACGGATACGCAGTATTTT. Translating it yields CASSLRWDSTDTQYF.

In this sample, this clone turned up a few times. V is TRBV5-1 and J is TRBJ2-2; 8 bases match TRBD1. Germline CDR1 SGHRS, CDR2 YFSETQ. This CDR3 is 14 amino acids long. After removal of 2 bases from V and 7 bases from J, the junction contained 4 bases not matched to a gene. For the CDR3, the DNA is TGCGCCAGCAGCTTCACAGGGGGAAACGGGGAGCTGTTTTTT. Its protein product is CASSFTGGNGELFF.

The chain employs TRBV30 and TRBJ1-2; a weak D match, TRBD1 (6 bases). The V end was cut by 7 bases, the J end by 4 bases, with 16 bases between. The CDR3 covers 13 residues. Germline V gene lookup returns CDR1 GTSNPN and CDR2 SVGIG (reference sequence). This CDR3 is CAYLLDRFYGYTF. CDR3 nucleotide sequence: TGTGCCTATCTCCTGGACAGATTCTATGGCTACACCTTC.

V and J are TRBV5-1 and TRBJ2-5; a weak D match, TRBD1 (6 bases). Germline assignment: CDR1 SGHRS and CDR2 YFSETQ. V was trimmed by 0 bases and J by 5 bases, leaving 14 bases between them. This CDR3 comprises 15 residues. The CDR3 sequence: CASSLGARGWETQYF. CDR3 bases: TGCGCCAGCAGCTTGGGGGCCAGGGGATGGGAGACCCAGTACTTC.

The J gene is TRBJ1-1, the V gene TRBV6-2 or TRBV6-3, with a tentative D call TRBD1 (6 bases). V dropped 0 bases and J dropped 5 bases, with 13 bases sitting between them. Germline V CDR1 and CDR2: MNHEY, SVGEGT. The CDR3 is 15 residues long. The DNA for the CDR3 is TGTGCCAGCAGTTACTCACAGGGTTCGGGTACTGAAGCTTTCTTT. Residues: CASSYSQGSGTEAFF.

CDR3 DNA: TGTGCCAGCAGCTCGGCAGGACTGATCACCGGGGAGCTGTTTTTT. This gives the protein CASSSAGLITGELFF. This sequence joins TRBV7-2 and TRBJ2-2; TRBD2 might be the D (5 bases). Germline V gives CDR1 SGHTA, CDR2 FQGNSA. This CDR3 is 15 amino acids long. The V and J ends lost 4 bases and 4 bases respectively, with 13 bases between them.

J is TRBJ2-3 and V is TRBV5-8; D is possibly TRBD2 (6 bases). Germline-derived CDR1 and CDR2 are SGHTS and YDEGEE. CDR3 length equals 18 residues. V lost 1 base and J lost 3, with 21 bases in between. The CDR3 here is CASSLFRGAAGLTDTQYF. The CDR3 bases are TGTGCCAGCAGCTTGTTTCGCGGGGCGGCGGGCCTTACAGATACGCAGTATTTT.

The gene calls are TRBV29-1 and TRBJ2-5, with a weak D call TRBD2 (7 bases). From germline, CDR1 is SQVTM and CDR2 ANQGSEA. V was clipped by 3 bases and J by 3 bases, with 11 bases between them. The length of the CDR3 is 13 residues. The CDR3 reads CSVDEGGEETQYF. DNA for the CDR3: TGCAGCGTTGATGAGGGGGGGGAAGAGACCCAGTACTTC.